The 21 T cell receptor beta chains listed next were all sequenced from one sample in a study of post-analysis software for immune sequencing data. Study-wide points: Patients carried 5 or 6 TRBV segments more frequently than controls did, and TRBV5-6, TRBV5-1 and TRBV20-1 were among them.

These TCRs' antigens remain unknown. Incorporated into the TCR beta cDNA libraries were unique molecular identifiers, which served to reduce PCR and sequencing biases. TCRdb re-called the PCR reads with MiXCR, one entry per CDR3 protein. The data show roughly 800,000 distinct CDR3 sequences, about half seen once. Sequencing used blood. These receptors were taken from a girl aged 5-17 years with multiple sclerosis.

This chain uses TRBV4-1 with TRBJ2-7; D remains ambiguous. The ends were cut back, 0 bases at V and 2 bases at J, with 5 bases in the middle. The length of the CDR3 is 13 residues. Germline V gene lookup returns CDR1 MGHRA and CDR2 YSYEKL. The CDR3 sequence is CASSQELAYEQYF. Written as DNA, the CDR3 is TGCGCCAGCAGCCAAGAGTTAGCCTACGAGCAGTACTTC.

The chain is built from TRBV2 and TRBJ2-1, with 10 bases that match TRBD2. Trimming took 3 bases from V and 3 from J; bases not matched to a gene: 5. The CDR3 sequence is 16 residues long. Germline V gene lookup returns CDR1 SNHLY and CDR2 FYNNEI. The CDR3 is CASSDPSGSLYNEQFF. CDR3 sequence (DNA): TGTGCCAGCAGTGACCCTAGCGGGAGTCTCTACAATGAGCAGTTCTTC.

This clonotype was seen only a few times. The chain combines TRBV2 with TRBJ1-2, with 8 positions matching TRBD1. The V gene's germline CDR1 is SNHLY and CDR2 FYNNEI. This CDR3 has 13 residues. V shed 6 bases, J shed 6 bases, and the junction held 6 bases outside the gene matches. CDR3 coding DNA: TGTGCCAGCAGACTTGGGACAGGCGATGGCTACACCTTC. Amino acids: CASRLGTGDGYTF.

This clonotype turned up a few times. The chain combines TRBV25-1 with TRBJ2-3; 9 nucleotides align to TRBD1. Germline values: CDR1 MGHDK, CDR2 SYGVNS. The CDR3 is made up of 13 amino acids. V lost 6 bases to trimming and J lost 9 bases; unmatched junction nucleotides: 7. In nucleotides, the CDR3 is TGTGCCAGCAGGGACAGGGGAAGTCAGACGCAGTATTTT. This encodes CASRDRGSQTQYF.

The chain couples TRBV7-2 to TRBJ2-5; 10 bases are a match to TRBD2. The closer fit of TRBJ2-7 to the DNA end suggests the J call may be wrong. The germline V gene has CDR1 SGHTA and CDR2 FQGNSA. The CDR3 is 14 residues long. CDR3 amino acids: CASSELAGQYEQYF. In DNA, the CDR3 is TGTGCCAGCAGCGAACTAGCGGGACAGTACGAGCAGTACTTC.

This chain links TRBV27 with TRBJ2-7; 11 bases match TRBD2. Looked up from germline, CDR1 is MNHEY and CDR2 is SMNVEV (reference sequence). V dropped 6 bases and J dropped 2; count of bases not matched to a gene: 9. The CDR3 is 16 residues long. Here the CDR3 reads CASRKKLAGETYEQYF. As DNA, the CDR3 is TGTGCCAGCAGAAAAAAACTAGCGGGAGAAACCTACGAGCAGTACTTC.

The chain combines TRBV28 with TRBJ1-5, with D possibly matching TRBD1 (6 bases). CDR3 length: 17 residues. Germline-derived CDR1 and CDR2 are MDHEN and SYDVKM. Trimming removed 1 base at V and 3 bases at J, with 16 bases between. CDR3 nucleotides: TGTGCCAGCAGTTTATCCCCCGGGGGGGGCTACAATCAGCCCCAGCATTTT. This translates into CASSLSPGGGYNQPQHF.

This clonotype was picked up a small number of times. The genes are TRBV6-1 and TRBJ2-1; maybe TRBD2 (6 bases). The J call is doubtful: the DNA matches TRBJ2-7 better. The CDR3 spans 16 residues. The V gene's germline CDR1 is MNHNS and CDR2 SASEGT. The DNA for the CDR3 is TGTGCCAGCAGGGGGCTTCTAGCGTTTACCTACAATGAGCAGTACTTC. It is translated as CASRGLLAFTYNEQYF.

This chain connects TRBV7-9 to TRBJ2-5; possible D gene TRBD1, 5 bases. Germline CDR1 and CDR2: SEHNR and FQNEAQ (reference sequence). V lost 5 bases and J lost 7, with 14 bases in between. The length of the CDR3 is 13 residues. CDR3 nucleotides: TGTGCCAGCAGCCTCAGGGAAACGAGGACCCAGTACTTC. Translating it yields CASSLRETRTQYF.

The gene calls are TRBV6-2 or TRBV6-3 and TRBJ2-6, with a possible D match to TRBD2 (5 bases). The V end was cut by 1 base, the J end by 0 bases, with 10 bases between. The CDR3 extends over 17 amino acids. Germline V CDR1 and CDR2: MNHEY, SVGEGT. The CDR3 sequence is CASSYWPGSSGANVLTF. Here the CDR3 DNA reads TGTGCCAGCAGTTACTGGCCGGGAAGCTCTGGGGCCAACGTCCTGACTTTC.

The chain carries TRBV5-1 and TRBJ2-7, with 12 bases identical to TRBD2. CDR3 length equals 15 residues. Germline V gives CDR1 SGHRS, CDR2 YFSETQ. Trimming at V came to 4 bases and at J to 5 bases, leaving 7 bases not matched to a gene. CDR3 loop: CASSIRTSGTHEQYF. The CDR3 DNA sequence: TGCGCCAGCAGCATACGGACTAGCGGGACCCACGAGCAGTACTTC.

The V call is TRBV9, the J call TRBJ2-3, with D perhaps given as TRBD1 or TRBD2 (5 bases each). This CDR3 region has 17 residues. V lost 0 bases, J lost 4 bases, and 18 bases lay in between. The germline CDR1 and CDR2 sequences are SGDLS and YYNGEE. The CDR3 spells CASSVALAGTGSDTQYF. CDR3 sequence (DNA): TGTGCCAGCAGCGTAGCTCTTGCCGGGACGGGTTCAGATACGCAGTATTTT.

As regards this clonotype: One end of the junction does not line up with germline, which may come from a read error. This chain connects TRBV12-3 or TRBV12-4 to TRBJ2-3; the match to TRBD2 covers 8 bases. This CDR3 region has 15 residues. CDR3 DNA: TGTGCCAGCAGTGGGACTAGGGAAGGCACAGATACGGAGTATTTT. It is translated as CASSGTREGTDTEYF.

The chain couples TRBV27 to TRBJ2-3; a weak D match, TRBD2 (5 bases). CDR3 size: 14 residues. V was pared by 2 bases and J by 2 bases, with 8 bases between. Germline values: CDR1 MNHEY, CDR2 SMNVEV (reference sequence). CDR3 nucleotides: TGTGCCAGCAGTTTAGGCGGGTACACAGATACGCAGTATTTT. This sequence encodes CASSLGGYTDTQYF.

The chain combines TRBV12-3 or TRBV12-4 with TRBJ2-1, with D possibly being TRBD2 (7 bases). CDR3 length: 14 residues. V gave up 3 bases and J gave up 5 bases, with 11 bases separating them. CDR3 in amino acids: CASSFTRGHNEQFF. The CDR3 DNA reads as TGTGCCAGCAGTTTTACGCGGGGGCACAATGAGCAGTTCTTC.

The V gene is TRBV28, the J gene TRBJ2-7; 10 nucleotides line up with TRBD1. V was clipped by 5 bases and J by 6 bases; unmatched bases: 10. Germline V gene lookup returns CDR1 MDHEN and CDR2 SYDVKM. CDR3 length: 15 residues. CDR3 loop: CASSLWTGGVREQYF. CDR3 bases: TGTGCCAGCAGTCTGTGGACAGGGGGGGTTCGCGAGCAGTACTTC. Complete variable domain (other parts from reference TRBV28 and TRBJ2-7): DVKVTQSSRYLVKRTGEKVFLECVQDMDHENMFWYRQDPGLGLRLIYFSYDVKMKEKGDIPEGYSVSREKKERFSLILESASTNQTSMYLCASSLWTGGVREQYFGPGTRLTVT.

There are a few counts of this clonotype. An end of the junction differs from the germline gene, which may be a read error. The chain joins TRBV10-2 to TRBJ2-1; D gene unclear. There are 17 residues in the CDR3. Germline CDR1 WSHSY, CDR2 SAAADI. CDR3 protein: CASSVTASASSYDEQFF. In DNA form, the CDR3 reads TGCGCCAGCAGTGTAACGGCCAGCGCGAGCTCCTACGATGAGCAGTTCTTC.

This chain connects TRBV7-9 to TRBJ1-2, with a tentative D call TRBD1 (6 bases). Per germline, CDR1 SEHNR and CDR2 FQNEAQ (reference sequence). Trimming stripped 0 bases from V and 4 bases from J, with 12 bases between. CDR3 length: 15 residues. CDR3 bases: TGTGCCAGCAGCTTAGCCAGGGGAGGGCTCTATGGCTACACCTTC. Translating gives CASSLARGGLYGYTF. Looking up the rest from reference TRBV7-9 and TRBJ1-2 gives the full variable domain: DTGVSQNPRHKITKRGQNVTFRCDPISEHNRLYWYRQTLGQGPEFLTYFQNEAQLEKSRLLSDRFSAERPKGSFSTLEIQRTEQGDSAMYLCASSLARGGLYGYTFGSGTRLTVV.

This sequence joins TRBV7-9 and TRBJ2-5, with TRBD2 matching 8 bases. This CDR3 region has 13 residues. Germline V gene lookup returns CDR1 SEHNR and CDR2 FQNEAQ (reference sequence). V shed 7 bases, J shed 11 bases, and the junction held 12 bases outside the gene matches. CDR3 protein: CASTSDGRDEQYF. The CDR3 DNA follows: TGTGCCAGCACCTCCGACGGGAGGGATGAGCAGTACTTC.

The gene calls are TRBV7-9 and TRBJ2-3, with 10 bases identical to TRBD2. V was pared by 5 bases and J by 5 bases, with 13 bases of the junction left unmatched. The CDR3 sequence is 17 residues long. The germline V gene encodes CDR1 SEHNR and CDR2 FQNEAQ (reference sequence). As DNA, the CDR3 is TGTGCCAGCAGCCTCCCCCCAGCGGGAGGGCGGGGAGATACGCAGTATTTT. Its translation: CASSLPPAGGRGDTQYF.

The chain carries TRBV7-8 and TRBJ2-5; D perhaps matches TRBD1 (5 bases). The germline V gene has CDR1 SGHVS and CDR2 FQNEAQ. V lost 5 bases to trimming and J lost 6 bases, with 19 bases between them. The CDR3 is made up of 15 amino acids. CDR3: CASSPKVRDLQTQYF. The CDR3 DNA follows: TGTGCCAGCAGCCCGAAGGTCAGGGATCTACAGACCCAGTACTTC.